This TCR beta chain was retrieved from a study of shared clonotypes between healthy human individuals. It was CD45RO-negative cells, positively selected for CCR7, that made up naive CD8 cells, with terminally differentiated effector memory CD45RA+ cells excluded. This clone has just one count. The material for each subset, its genomic DNA, was split evenly across several immunoSEQ plates. Method: immunoSEQ multiplex PCR; TCRdb's copy keeps in-frame clones and lacks some. The table shows 1.5 million to 2.5 million clones, with roughly 95% occurring only once. Per germline, CDR1 MGHRA and CDR2 YSYEKL. Trimming cost V 4 bases and J 7 bases; bases outside gene matches: 9. CDR3 size: 14 residues.

Sequencing was carried out using naive CD8+ T cells sorted from blood. This TCR was recovered from a man aged 18-30 years in good health. V and J are TRBV4-1 and TRBJ1-2, with 7 bases identical to TRBD1. CDR3: CASSPTGTESGYTF. Written as DNA, the CDR3 is TGCGCCAGCAGCCCCACCGGGACAGAATCTGGCTACACCTTC.